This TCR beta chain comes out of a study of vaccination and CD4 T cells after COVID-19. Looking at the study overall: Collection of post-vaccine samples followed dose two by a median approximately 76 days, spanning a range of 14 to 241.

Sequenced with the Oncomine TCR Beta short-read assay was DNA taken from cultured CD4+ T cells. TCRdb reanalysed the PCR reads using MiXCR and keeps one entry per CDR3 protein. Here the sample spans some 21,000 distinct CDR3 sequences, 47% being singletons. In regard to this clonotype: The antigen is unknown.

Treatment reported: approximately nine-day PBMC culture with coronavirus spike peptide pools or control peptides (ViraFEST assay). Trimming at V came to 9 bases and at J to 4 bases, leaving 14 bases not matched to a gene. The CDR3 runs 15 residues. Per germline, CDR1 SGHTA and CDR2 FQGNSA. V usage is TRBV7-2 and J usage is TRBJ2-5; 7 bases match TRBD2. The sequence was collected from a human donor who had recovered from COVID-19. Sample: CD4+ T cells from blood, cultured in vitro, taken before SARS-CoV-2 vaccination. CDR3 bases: TGTGCCAGTTCAACCTGGGGGGGAGGGCCAGAGACCCAGTACTTC. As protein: CASSTWGGGPETQYF. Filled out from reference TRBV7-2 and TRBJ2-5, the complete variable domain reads GAGVSQSPSNKVTEKGKDVELRCDPISGHTALYWYRQSLGQGLEFLIYFQGNSAPDKSGLPSDRFSAERTGGSVSTLTIQRTQQEDSAVYLCASSTWGGGPETQYFGPGTRLLVL.